Given below is one T cell receptor (beta chain) in context. This CDR3 is built from 15 residues. Germline CDR1 and CDR2: LGHNA and YNFKEQ. V was clipped by 4 bases and J by 1 base; unmatched bases: 7. The authors reverse transcribed all of the isolated RNA, so sequencing captured expressed TCRB transcripts. The method was immunoSEQ multiplex PCR; TCRdb's version includes in-frame clones alone and lacks a portion of them. The sample yields under 200,000 clones, less than 9.5% seen once. The data were taken from a study of beta chain features in type 1 diabetes. The sample taken for sequencing was central memory CD4+ T cells from blood. V and J are TRBV4-2 and TRBJ2-7; 7 bases align to TRBD2. The TCR sequence derives from a woman aged 18-29 years in good health. CDR3 amino acids: CASSRGSGTSYEQYF. Written as DNA, the CDR3 is TGTGCCAGCAGCCGAGGAAGCGGGACTTCCTACGAGCAGTACTTC.